This is a list of T cell receptor beta chains from one sample in a study of shared T cell receptors in the human thymus. Assay used: immunoSEQ multiplex PCR; TCRdb lists only in-frame clones, some missing. This sample yields more than 550,000 clones, of which 80% to 90% are seen a single time; roughly 0.01% belongs to the top ten. This sample was shared with a second study, whose subject was human thymus T cells.

The sample consisted of thymocytes. The receptors come from a girl less than two years old with a congenital heart defect. Each CDR3 is given with its conserved first and last residue. Fields, in order: CDR3 protein, CDR3 DNA, D gene, clone size, J gene, V gene. A D gene is named only where the DNA matches it firmly. Rows give clone size only sometimes, using once, few, many, or a class for an expanded clone.

CASSSPGGSVDYGYTF | TGTGCCAGCAGCTCGCCAGGGGGTTCCGTGGACTATGGCTACACCTTC | TRBD1 | few | TRBJ1-2 | TRBV5-4
CASGPAGAGELFF | TGTGCCAGCGGGCCCGCGGGGGCCGGGGAGCTGTTTTTT | TRBD2 | . | TRBJ2-2 | TRBV25-1
CASTFSRTGANVLTF | TGTGCCAGCACTTTCTCCAGGACTGGGGCCAACGTCCTGACTTTC | . | . | TRBJ2-6 | TRBV9
CASSQEGLGGSPLHF | TGTGCCAGCAGCCAAGAGGGGTTAGGGGGCTCACCCCTCCACTTT | TRBD1 | once | TRBJ1-6 | TRBV14
CASSPVGLNTEAFF | TGTGCCAGCAGCCCCGTGGGCTTGAACACTGAAGCTTTCTTT | . | . | TRBJ1-1 | TRBV7-6
CATAPGTSGGYEQYF | TGTGCTACGGCGCCCGGGACTAGCGGGGGGTACGAGCAGTACTTC | TRBD2 | . | TRBJ2-7 | TRBV12-5
CASKSLPGYTF | TGTGCCAGTAAGTCTCTACCTGGCTACACCTTC | . | . | TRBJ1-2 | TRBV28
CASSRAGTGIETQYF | TGTGCCAGCAGTCGGGCCGGGACAGGGATAGAGACCCAGTACTTC | TRBD1 | . | TRBJ2-5 | TRBV6-1
CASSSLGGWGETQYF | TGTGCCAGTAGCTCCCTTGGCGGTTGGGGCGAGACCCAGTACTTC | . | . | TRBJ2-5 | TRBV19
CASSLCDRKFVDYTF | TGTGCCAGCAGTTTATGTGACAGGAAATTCGTCGACTACACCTTC | . | . | TRBJ1-2 | TRBV28
CASSYYDCNYGYTF | TGTGCCAGCAGTTACTATGACTGTAACTATGGCTACACCTTC | . | few | TRBJ1-2 | TRBV6-6
CASSYRTGGAGGYTF | TGCGCCAGCAGCTACCGGACAGGGGGCGCAGGCGGCTACACCTTC | TRBD1 | . | TRBJ1-2 | TRBV5-1
CASSLIGRGPEAFF | TGTGCCAGCAGCTTGATTGGTAGGGGGCCTGAAGCTTTCTTT | TRBD1 | . | TRBJ1-1 | TRBV5-4
CAIKVQGRQFF | TGTGCCATCAAGGTCCAGGGAAGGCAGTTCTTC | . | . | TRBJ2-1 | TRBV10-3
CASSSRDRKREAFF | TGTGCCAGCAGCTCAAGGGACAGGAAGCGAGAAGCTTTCTTT | TRBD1 | few | TRBJ1-1 | TRBV5-6
CASKRVTAFF | TGTGCCAGCAAACGGGTAACTGCTTTCTTT | . | . | TRBJ1-1 | TRBV11-2
CASSWTPWDRLPSANEKLFF | TGCGCCAGCAGTTGGACCCCGTGGGACAGGTTACCGTCGGCTAATGAAAAACTGTTTTTT | TRBD1 | . | TRBJ1-4 | TRBV5-1
CASSSSPGTTYEQYF | TGTGCCAGCAGCTCCTCCCCCGGGACAACCTACGAGCAGTACTTC | . | . | TRBJ2-7 | TRBV7-9
CASSQDWPPSNQPQHF | TGCGCCAGCAGCCAAGATTGGCCCCCTAGCAATCAGCCCCAGCATTTT | . | . | TRBJ1-5 | TRBV4-1
CASSQHMRMTEAFF | TGTGCCAGCAGCCAGCACATGAGGATGACTGAAGCTTTCTTT | . | . | TRBJ1-1 | TRBV14
CASSLGDGRRSEKLFF | TGTGCCAGCAGCTTAGGTGACGGACGGAGGAGTGAAAAACTGTTTTTT | . | . | TRBJ1-4 | TRBV7-2
CASTLRDRGSSPLHF | TGTGCCAGCACCCTACGGGACAGGGGTTCCTCACCCCTCCACTTT | TRBD1 | . | TRBJ1-6 | TRBV6-5
CASTKGRQGNSPLHF | TGTGCCAGCACTAAAGGTCGACAGGGGAATTCACCCCTCCACTTT | TRBD1 | once | TRBJ1-6 | TRBV6-5
CASNPQGRKGNTIYF | TGTGCCAGCAACCCACAGGGTCGCAAAGGAAACACCATATATTTT | . | . | TRBJ1-3 | TRBV28
CASARVDEQYF | TGCGCCAGCGCCAGGGTGGACGAGCAGTACTTC | . | . | TRBJ2-7 | TRBV10-2
CACRLAGGSTSCKGEQFF | TGCGCCTGCAGACTAGCGGGGGGTTCGACGTCGTGTAAGGGTGAGCAGTTCTTC | TRBD2 | . | TRBJ2-1 | TRBV10-2
CASSPKRRSFGEKLFF | TGTGCCAGCAGTCCAAAACGAAGGTCGTTCGGGGAAAAACTGTTTTTT | . | . | TRBJ1-4 | TRBV28
CASSLGTVRSTDTQYF | TGCGCCAGCAGCTTAGGGACAGTTAGGAGCACAGATACGCAGTATTTT | TRBD1 | . | TRBJ2-3 | TRBV5-1
CASSYSAGGGEAFF | TGTGCCAGCAGTTACTCGGCAGGGGGTGGTGAAGCTTTCTTT | TRBD1 | . | TRBJ1-1 | TRBV6-5
CASIQRGGERIYGYTF | TGTGCCAGCATTCAGAGAGGGGGCGAGAGAATCTATGGCTACACCTTC | TRBD1 | . | TRBJ1-2 | TRBV5-5
CASSKRGGTRVRLDNEQFF | TGTGCCAGCAGCAAAAGAGGGGGTACGAGAGTGAGGCTTGACAATGAGCAGTTCTTC | . | . | TRBJ2-1 | TRBV14
CASSEGSSGGSGRDTQYF | TGTGCCAGCAGTGAAGGTAGTAGCGGGGGCTCGGGGAGGGATACGCAGTATTTT | TRBD2 | . | TRBJ2-3 | TRBV6-1
CAIRDTSGTTPRDF | TGTGCCATCAGGGACACTAGCGGGACAACCCCTCGGGACTTC | TRBD2 | . | TRBJ2-7 | TRBV10-3
CATRDRASGETQYF | TGCGCCACCCGGGACAGGGCGTCAGGGGAGACCCAGTACTTC | TRBD1 | . | TRBJ2-5 | TRBV5-1
CASSFRGDGEKKDTQYF | TGTGCCAGCAGCTTCCGCGGAGACGGGGAAAAAAAAGATACGCAGTATTTT | . | . | TRBJ2-3 | TRBV7-6
CASSMGGQENTEAFF | TGTGCCAGTAGTATGGGGGGACAGGAGAACACTGAAGCTTTCTTT | TRBD1 | once | TRBJ1-1 | TRBV19
CASSFKPSGSGNTEAFF | TGCGCCAGCAGCTTTAAACCCTCAGGGTCCGGGAACACTGAAGCTTTCTTT | . | . | TRBJ1-1 | TRBV5-1
CASRGLGAPGNTIYF | TGTGCCAGCAGGGGGTTAGGGGCGCCTGGAAACACCATATATTTT | . | . | TRBJ1-3 | TRBV6-1
CSVRTSGQQETQYF | TGCAGCGTGCGGACTAGCGGGCAACAAGAGACCCAGTACTTC | TRBD2 | . | TRBJ2-5 | TRBV29-1
CASSLAERGSSGANVLTF | TGTGCCAGCAGCTTGGCCGAGCGGGGGAGCTCTGGGGCCAACGTCCTGACTTTC | TRBD2 | . | TRBJ2-6 | TRBV5-6
CASSQERARGRGHGYTF | TGCGCCAGCAGCCAAGAAAGGGCCCGAGGGCGGGGGCATGGCTACACCTTC | . | . | TRBJ1-2 | TRBV4-1
CASSAQGAGIGGYTF | TGTGCCAGCAGTGCCCAGGGGGCAGGTATCGGTGGCTACACCTTC | TRBD1 | . | TRBJ1-2 | TRBV6-1
CASSTDRGFNSPLHF | TGTGCCAGCAGCACGGACAGGGGGTTCAATTCACCCCTCCACTTT | TRBD1 | . | TRBJ1-6 | TRBV9
CASIDLPGRRNQPQHF | TGTGCCAGCATCGATCTTCCAGGGAGGAGAAATCAGCCCCAGCATTTT | . | . | TRBJ1-5 | TRBV2
CATSRRTGGLSGANVLTF | TGTGCCACCAGCAGGCGGACAGGTGGCCTCTCTGGGGCCAACGTCCTGACTTTC | TRBD1 | few | TRBJ2-6 | TRBV15
CASSPTLTGDYGYTF | TGTGCCAGCAGCCCTACCCTAACAGGGGACTATGGCTACACCTTC | TRBD1 | . | TRBJ1-2 | TRBV5-5
CASSSRGGTEAFF | TGTGCCAGCAGCTCCCGGGGGGGGACTGAAGCTTTCTTT | . | . | TRBJ1-1 | TRBV13
CASRELGLAGVTGELFF | TGTGCCAGCAGAGAACTCGGACTAGCGGGGGTCACCGGGGAGCTGTTTTTT | TRBD2 | . | TRBJ2-2 | TRBV27
CASSLDRQGTNEKLFF | TGTGCCAGCAGCTTAGATAGGCAGGGAACTAATGAAAAACTGTTTTTT | . | . | TRBJ1-4 | TRBV5-6
CASSHLRGTRVAFF | TGTGCCAGCAGCCACTTACGGGGAACAAGGGTGGCTTTCTTT | . | . | TRBJ1-1 | TRBV14